This is a list of T cell receptor beta chains from one sample in a study of molecular identifiers for immune sequencing clone quantification. Each CDR3 protein gets one entry after TCRdb re-called the PCR reads with MiXCR. This table has hundreds of thousands of distinct CDR3 sequences, 25% appearing once. Source material: naive CD8+ T cells from blood, with Jurkat cell RNA spiked in. Receptors were obtained from a human donor in good health. Some libraries in this study had Jurkat cell RNA spiked in. The CDR3 runs from the conserved cysteine through the conserved F or W. D genes are given only for firm matches. For some rows the clone size is stated as once, few or many, or as a class when expanded; others skip it.

J | size | D | V | CDR3 | DNA
TRBJ2-2 | NA | NA | TRBV19 | CASSIEMTETGELFF | TGTGCCAGTAGTATAGAAATGACCGAAACCGGGGAGCTGTTTTTT
TRBJ1-5 | many | TRBD1 | TRBV4-3 | CASSQGTGDQPQHF | TGCGCCAGCAGCCAAGGGACAGGGGATCAGCCCCAGCATTTT
TRBJ1-1 | many | TRBD1 | TRBV12-3/TRBV12-4 | CASTQGGTEAFF | TGTGCCAGCACTCAGGGGGGCACTGAAGCTTTCTTT
TRBJ2-5 | NA | NA | TRBV30 | CAWSQGETQYF | TGTGCCTGGAGCCAGGGAGAGACCCAGTACTTC
TRBJ2-7 | NA | NA | TRBV5-1 | CASSLNLVEVSYEQYF | TGCGCCAGCAGCTTGAATCTAGTGGAGGTGTCCTACGAGCAGTACTTC
TRBJ2-7 | many | NA | TRBV19 | CASTPGPTYEQYF | TGTGCCAGTACCCCGGGCCCCACGTACGAGCAGTACTTC
TRBJ2-7 | few | NA | TRBV12-3/TRBV12-4 | CASSLGPAPYEQYF | TGTGCCAGCAGTTTAGGGCCAGCCCCCTACGAGCAGTACTTC
TRBJ2-7 | few | TRBD1 | TRBV27 | CASQFRDRGQSSYEQYF | TGTGCCAGCCAATTCCGGGACAGGGGACAGAGCTCCTACGAGCAGTACTTC
TRBJ2-7 | NA | NA | TRBV12-3/TRBV12-4 | CASSPAEGLASYEQYF | TGTGCCAGCAGCCCGGCGGAGGGGTTGGCCTCCTACGAGCAGTACTTC
TRBJ2-3 | many | NA | TRBV20-1 | CSAIGPPITDTQYF | TGCAGTGCCATCGGGCCCCCGATCACAGATACGCAGTATTTT
TRBJ1-2 | many | NA | TRBV29-1 | CSVVPQGTHYGYTF | TGCAGCGTCGTGCCACAGGGCACCCACTATGGCTACACCTTC
TRBJ1-1 | many | NA | TRBV4-3 | CASSQDDNGRNTEAFF | TGCGCCAGCAGCCAAGACGATAACGGCCGTAACACTGAAGCTTTCTTT
TRBJ2-7 | few | NA | TRBV28 | CASGLEGGGEQYF | TGTGCCAGCGGCCTGGAAGGGGGGGGCGAGCAGTACTTC
TRBJ2-7 | NA | NA | TRBV4-3 | CASSQERRRYEQYF | TGCGCCAGCAGCCAAGAAAGGCGGCGGTACGAGCAGTACTTC
TRBJ2-1 | NA | NA | TRBV29-1 | CSVEDGRDIDNEQFF | TGCAGCGTTGAAGACGGCCGGGACATAGACAATGAGCAGTTCTTC
TRBJ2-5 | few | NA | TRBV7-6 | CASSFGMQETQYF | TGTGCCAGCAGCTTCGGGATGCAAGAGACCCAGTACTTC
TRBJ2-7 | NA | TRBD1 | TRBV4-1 | CASSYGQGQYEQYF | TGCGCCAGCAGCTACGGACAGGGGCAATACGAGCAGTACTTC
TRBJ2-5 | NA | TRBD1 | TRBV27 | CASSLLSPTGKETQYF | TGTGCCAGCAGTTTATTGTCCCCGACAGGGAAGGAGACCCAGTACTTC
TRBJ1-1 | many | NA | TRBV29-1 | CSVESGRMNTEAFF | TGCAGCGTTGAAAGCGGCAGAATGAACACTGAAGCTTTCTTT
TRBJ1-5 | NA | NA | TRBV12-3/TRBV12-4 | CASSSDSHQPQHF | TGTGCCAGCAGCTCCGACAGCCATCAGCCCCAGCATTTT
TRBJ2-7 | NA | TRBD2 | TRBV20-1 | CSALVRGLAGISSYEQYF | TGCAGTGCCCTGGTCCGGGGACTAGCGGGAATAAGCTCCTACGAGCAGTACTTC
TRBJ1-3 | few | NA | TRBV19 | CASSTWTAGNTIYF | TGTGCCAGTAGTACCTGGACAGCAGGAAACACCATATATTTT
TRBJ2-2 | NA | TRBD1 | TRBV12-5 | CASGFLPSDRGTGELFF | TGTGCTAGTGGTTTCCTCCCTTCTGACAGGGGGACCGGGGAGCTGTTTTTT
TRBJ1-1 | many | NA | TRBV13 | CASSSTLGDTEAFF | TGTGCCAGCAGCTCTACGTTGGGAGACACTGAAGCTTTCTTT
TRBJ2-1 | many | TRBD2 | TRBV6-5 | CASSYSTSGEQFF | TGTGCCAGCAGTTACTCGACTAGCGGGGAGCAGTTCTTC
TRBJ2-2 | NA | NA | TRBV7-9 | CASSLGAARLVTGELFF | TGTGCCAGCAGCTTAGGAGCGGCCCGCCTTGTCACCGGGGAGCTGTTTTTT
TRBJ2-7 | many | NA | TRBV20-1 | CSASKGDSYEQYF | TGCAGTGCTAGCAAGGGGGACTCCTACGAGCAGTACTTC
TRBJ2-1 | NA | TRBD1 | TRBV27 | CASSYPGDSKYNEQFF | TGTGCCAGCAGTTACCCCGGGGACAGCAAATACAATGAGCAGTTCTTC
TRBJ2-5 | NA | TRBD2 | TRBV7-9 | CASSAPLAGGSETQYF | TGTGCCAGCAGCGCCCCACTAGCGGGAGGGTCGGAGACCCAGTACTTC
TRBJ2-3 | NA | TRBD1 | TRBV7-9 | CASSPRTGITDTQYF | TGTGCCAGCAGCCCTCGGACAGGGATCACAGATACGCAGTATTTT
TRBJ2-1 | NA | TRBD2 | TRBV4-1 | CASSQDVAGVVHEQFF | TGCGCCAGCAGCCAAGATGTAGCGGGAGTAGTCCATGAGCAGTTCTTC
TRBJ2-5 | NA | NA | TRBV13 | CASSRTGGGKETQYF | TGTGCCAGCAGCCGAACAGGGGGGGGAAAAGAGACCCAGTACTTC
TRBJ2-2 | many | TRBD2 | TRBV9 | CASSVTGLAGTHTGELFF | TGTGCCAGCAGCGTAACAGGGCTAGCGGGGACTCACACCGGGGAGCTGTTTTTT
TRBJ1-1 | many | NA | TRBV3-1 | CASSQDQNTEAFF | TGTGCCAGCAGCCAAGATCAGAACACTGAAGCTTTCTTT
TRBJ2-7 | many | TRBD1 | TRBV5-1 | CASSYVGQGEQYF | TGCGCCAGCAGCTACGTAGGACAGGGCGAGCAGTACTTC
TRBJ1-2 | few | NA | TRBV3-1 | CASSQDPGVYGYTF | TGTGCCAGCAGCCAAGATCCAGGGGTCTATGGCTACACCTTC
TRBJ1-4 | NA | NA | TRBV9 | CASSVETGTNEKLFF | TGTGCCAGCAGCGTCGAGACAGGAACTAATGAAAAACTGTTTTTT
TRBJ2-5 | few | NA | TRBV11-2 | CASSLGWGPPRQQETQYF | TGTGCCAGCAGCTTAGGTTGGGGACCGCCGAGACAACAAGAGACCCAGTACTTC
TRBJ1-2 | many | NA | TRBV2 | CASIGSQTENYGYTF | TGTGCCAGCATCGGGTCCCAAACTGAAAACTATGGCTACACCTTC
TRBJ2-1 | few | TRBD2 | TRBV28 | CASSHSTSGRSYNEQFF | TGTGCCAGCAGTCACTCGACTAGCGGCCGCTCCTACAATGAGCAGTTCTTC
TRBJ2-1 | NA | NA | TRBV30 | CAWSVRHDEQFF | TGTGCCTGGAGTGTACGTCACGATGAGCAGTTCTTC
TRBJ2-2 | NA | NA | TRBV30 | CAWILPNTGELFF | TGTGCCTGGATCCTGCCGAACACCGGGGAGCTGTTTTTT
TRBJ2-2 | many | NA | TRBV29-1 | CSVEQGLTGELFF | TGCAGCGTTGAACAGGGGCTAACCGGGGAGCTGTTTTTT
TRBJ2-7 | NA | NA | TRBV5-4 | CASSPALGSEQYF | TGTGCCAGCAGCCCGGCCCTCGGGTCCGAGCAGTACTTC
TRBJ2-1 | few | NA | TRBV12-3/TRBV12-4 | CASKMDYNEQFF | TGTGCCAGCAAAATGGATTACAATGAGCAGTTCTTC
TRBJ2-2 | few | TRBD1 | TRBV9 | CASSVGEGQWLFF | TGTGCCAGCAGCGTAGGAGAGGGACAGTGGCTGTTTTTT
TRBJ2-3 | many | TRBD1 | TRBV2 | CATGTGSSTDTQYF | TGTGCCACTGGGACAGGGAGTTCGACAGATACGCAGTATTTT
TRBJ2-7 | NA | TRBD1 | TRBV27 | CASSSGQGISYEQYF | TGTGCCAGCAGTTCTGGACAGGGGATTTCCTACGAGCAGTACTTC
TRBJ2-2 | NA | TRBD2 | TRBV7-3 | CASSSETSGGGPGELFF | TGTGCCAGCAGCTCCGAGACTAGCGGAGGCGGGCCCGGGGAGCTGTTTTTT
TRBJ1-4 | NA | TRBD1 | TRBV4-3 | CASSHGTGHNEKLFF | TGCGCCAGCAGCCATGGGACAGGGCATAATGAAAAACTGTTTTTT
TRBJ2-1 | NA | NA | TRBV11-3 | CASGLGVISYNEQFF | TGTGCCAGCGGCTTAGGGGTGATTAGTTACAATGAGCAGTTCTTC
TRBJ2-5 | few | NA | TRBV11-2 | CASSSPLGETQYF | TGTGCCAGCAGCTCTCCCTTAGGAGAGACCCAGTACTTC
TRBJ2-7 | many | TRBD1 | TRBV4-3 | CASSRSLTGTGNLLAEQYF | TGCGCCAGCAGCCGCTCTCTTACCGGGACAGGGAATCTGTTGGCCGAGCAGTACTTC
TRBJ2-3 | few | NA | TRBV18 | CASSPFQGGGPDTQYF | TGTGCCAGCTCACCATTCCAGGGCGGAGGACCAGATACGCAGTATTTT